This T cell receptor beta chain comes out of a study of the immune and genomic landscape of osteosarcoma (dated by TCRdb to 2020 to 2022). Regarding the complete study: The overall cohort included a few dozen pediatric and adult patients with high-grade osteosarcoma, and the median age at diagnosis was 25 to 35 years (range about 5-90). A couple of samples from the same tumor site were contributed by each of a few patients. TCR sequencing results were integrated with transcriptome, protein array and immunostaining data to characterize the osteosarcoma immunogenomic landscape. The study aimed to explain the limited clinical activity of immune checkpoint inhibitors in osteosarcoma. To define immunogenic potential, the study profiled osteosarcoma specimens using whole genome, RNA and T-cell receptor sequencing, along with immunohistochemistry and reverse phase protein arrays. In the overall cohort, more than 45% of patients were male, and localized disease at diagnosis was presented by roughly 80% of patients. Poor-risk disease was overrepresented in the cohort, as 73% of patients had an unfavorable pathologic response to standard therapy and roughly 66% had died. The paper's findings and limits, for the study overall: Matched blood was collected from only two patients, alongside the frozen tumor specimens. The clonality benchmarks were taken from external normal skin and healthy peripheral blood data instead of from matched normal tissue. In five cases a single hyperexpanded clone dominated the repertoire, and each of those five cases had fewer than 100 T-cell clonotypes. No statistical method determined sample size because osteosarcoma is rare and all possible samples were collected. Overall, productive TCR clonality was low, with an average of 0.09 and a maximum of 0.3, which suggests limited T-cell clonal expansion. Although TCR productive clonality was higher in the immune-hot C3 cluster than in the cold C1 cluster, TCR productive clonality was still low overall.

TCR beta chain CDR3 regions were immunosequenced using the ImmunoSEQ Assay (Adaptive Biotechnologies). The authors' analysis ran thus. The ImmunoSEQ Analyzer platform was used to export TCRB rearrangements, read counts, read proportions and gene usage. T-cell clonality was calculated from productive rearrangements as 1 minus Pielou's evenness. In the clonal space homeostasis analysis, clonotypes were sorted into rare, small, medium, large or hyperexpanded (0.01 to 1 of the repertoire) bins. TCR productive clonality was compared across immune clusters C1, C2 and C3 using the Wilcoxon rank sum test. TCRdb provides this immuneACCESS table in a form limited to in-frame rearrangements. Some clones are lacking; in checked studies, under half of them reflect an unresolved V gene, and why the rest are absent is not known. Clone size and the V and J calls come from that table; the DNA yielded D and trimming. For this sample there are under 700 clones; about 80% appear just once. The biggest ten clones account for 36% of the sample.

The specimens were post-treatment primary, local recurrence and metastasis tumors obtained from patients with a poor prognosis. The metastasis specimens were resected osteosarcoma lung metastases that had been frozen. V trim: 2 bases; J trim: 4 bases; unmatched bases: 7. Looking up the germline V gene yields CDR1 SGHRS and CDR2 YFSETQ. The CDR3 runs 16 residues from the cysteine to the phenylalanine. The read is trimmed to its CDR3 DNA, 48 bases read in frame from base 1. This clone was recorded only once. Its antigen is unknown. Base qualities are not provided; no much larger clone lies one nucleotide away.

The sequence came from a boy between 10 and 17 years old with osteosarcoma. The age is the age at diagnosis. The rearranged segments are TRBV5-1 and TRBJ2-1; 9 bases in the junction line up with TRBD2. Input material: metastatic tumor tissue from the lung. The intended sense of this specimen's cell subset or site label: lung metastasis of osteosarcoma. In nucleotide form, the sequence is TGCGCCAGCAGCTTCCCTGGTAGCGGGAGATACAATGAGCAGTTCTTC. It specifies CASSFPGSGRYNEQFF.